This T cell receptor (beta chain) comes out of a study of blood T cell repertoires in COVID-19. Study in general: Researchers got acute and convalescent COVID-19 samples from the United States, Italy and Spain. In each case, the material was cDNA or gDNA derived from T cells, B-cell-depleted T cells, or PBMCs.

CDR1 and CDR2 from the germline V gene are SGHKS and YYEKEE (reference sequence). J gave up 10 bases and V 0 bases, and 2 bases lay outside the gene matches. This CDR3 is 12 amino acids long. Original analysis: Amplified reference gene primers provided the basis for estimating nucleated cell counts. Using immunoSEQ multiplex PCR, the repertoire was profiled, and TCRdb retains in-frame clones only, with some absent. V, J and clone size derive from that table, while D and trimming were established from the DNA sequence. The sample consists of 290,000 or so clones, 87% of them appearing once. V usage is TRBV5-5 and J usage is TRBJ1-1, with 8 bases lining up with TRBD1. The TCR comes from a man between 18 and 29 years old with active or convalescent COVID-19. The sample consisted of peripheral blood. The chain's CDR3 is CASSLDTGGAFF. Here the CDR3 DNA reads TGTGCCAGCAGCTTGGATACAGGGGGAGCTTTCTTT.